A single sample is the source of the 8 T cell receptor beta chains below, sequenced in a study of OX40 agonist ivuxolimab in advanced cancers. The protocol was immunoSEQ multiplex PCR, while the TCRdb copy is restricted to in-frame clones and leaves out a portion. The sample lists under 80,000 clones, about 89% occurring once. Material: CD4+ or CD8+ T cells sorted from blood, obtained in a trial of the OX40 agonist ivuxolimab. The receptors were gathered from an adult with an advanced solid tumor such as melanoma, head and neck, liver or kidney cancer.

The chain has TRBV6-6 and TRBJ1-4; D gene uncertain. With 3 bases removed from V and 8 bases from J, the gap between germline ends came to 7 bases. The CDR3 is 12 residues long. The germline V gene has CDR1 MNHNY and CDR2 SVGAGI (reference sequence). The CDR3 here is CASSYAREKLFF. CDR3 coding DNA: TGTGCCAGCAGTTATGCCAGGGAAAAACTGTTTTTT.

The chain's CDR3 is CASSIGPSGNNEQFF. As DNA, the CDR3 is TGTGCCAGTAGTATAGGGCCTAGCGGAAACAATGAGCAGTTCTTC. The chain links TRBV19 to TRBJ2-1; TRBD2 matches at 7 bases. V dropped 1 base and J dropped 5; count of bases not matched to a gene: 5. The length of the CDR3 is 15 residues. Germline V gene lookup returns CDR1 LNHDA and CDR2 SQIVND (reference sequence).

The CDR3 protein is CASSSSGGADTQYF. Written as DNA, the CDR3 is TGCGCTTCCTCTTCTAGCGGGGGGGCAGATACGCAGTATTTT. This sequence joins TRBV10-1 and TRBJ2-3; 12 bases line up with TRBD2. This CDR3 has 14 residues. Germline V gene lookup returns CDR1 WNHNN and CDR2 SYGVQD (reference sequence).

The J gene is TRBJ2-7, the V gene TRBV28, with 9 positions matching TRBD2. V lost 2 bases and J lost 4; bases outside the gene matches: 9. In germline, CDR1 is MDHEN, CDR2 SYDVKM. The CDR3 runs 16 residues. CDR3 sequence reads: CASSLGGVAGAYEQYF. The CDR3, as DNA: TGTGCCAGCAGTTTAGGAGGGGTAGCGGGAGCGTACGAGCAGTACTTC.

This rearrangement joins TRBV5-1 to TRBJ2-1, with D perhaps matching TRBD1 (6 bases). The CDR3 is made up of 14 amino acids. Trimming pared 3 bases from V and 2 bases from J, leaving 9 bases between. Germline assignment: CDR1 SGHRS and CDR2 YFSETQ. Here the CDR3 DNA reads TGCGCCAGCAGCTCGGGACATACCTACAATGAGCAGTTCTTC. It translates to CASSSGHTYNEQFF.

V usage is TRBV19 and J usage is TRBJ2-5, with 10 bases aligning to TRBD1. Germline values: CDR1 LNHDA, CDR2 SQIVND (reference sequence). The CDR3 spans 16 residues. Trimming cost V 7 bases and J 5 bases; bases outside gene matches: 13. CDR3 in amino acids: CASKISGTGVGETQYF. The CDR3 bases are TGTGCCAGTAAAATTTCCGGGACAGGGGTTGGGGAGACCCAGTACTTC.

The rearrangement links TRBV7-6 to TRBJ1-3; D remains ambiguous. The germline V gene has CDR1 SGHVS and CDR2 FNYEAQ. Trimming stripped 5 bases from V and 0 bases from J, with 14 bases between. The CDR3 is 16 residues long. The CDR3 region is CASSKPAGVSGNTIYF. CDR3 bases: TGTGCCAGCAGCAAGCCTGCCGGAGTCTCTGGAAACACCATATATTTT. The entire variable domain, with the rest obtained from reference TRBV7-6 and TRBJ1-3, is as follows: GAGVSQSPRYKVTKRGQDVALRCDPISGHVSLYWYRQALGQGPEFLTYFNYEAQQDKSGLPNDRFSAERPEGSISTLTIQRTEQRDSAMYRCASSKPAGVSGNTIYFGEGSWLTVV.

The J gene is TRBJ1-6, the V gene TRBV4-1, with D perhaps TRBD1 (5 bases). This CDR3 is 17 amino acids long. Germline lookup yields CDR1 MGHRA and CDR2 YSYEKL. Trimming took off 0 bases at V and 7 bases at J, with 16 bases between the two ends. The chain's CDR3 is CASSQDVAAGGNSPLHF. For the CDR3, the DNA is TGCGCCAGCAGCCAAGATGTCGCAGCCGGGGGGAATTCACCCCTCCACTTT.